Shown below are 21 T cell receptor beta chains from a single sample sequenced in a study of T cell responses to AZD1222 COVID-19 vaccine. Assay used: immunoSEQ multiplex PCR; TCRdb lists only in-frame clones, some missing. The table lists 110,000 to 150,000 clones, roughly 92% of them singletons. Specimen: peripheral blood, collected on day 0 of AZD1222 vaccination. Receptors originate from an adult in good health.

DNA of the CDR3: TGTGCCAGCAGTTCAGGACTAGCGGGCCAAGAGACCCAGTACTTC. Encoded protein: CASSSGLAGQETQYF. The V and J genes are TRBV6-5 and TRBJ2-5, with 11 bases fitting TRBD2. From germline, CDR1 is MNHEY and CDR2 SVGAGI. Germline trimming cut 4 bases from V and 1 base from J; bases unmatched to any gene: 2. This CDR3 contains 15 residues.

The chain couples TRBV9 to TRBJ2-5; 10 nucleotides agree with TRBD1. The CDR3 spans 17 residues. CDR1 and CDR2 from the germline V gene are SGDLS and YYNGEE. The trim removed 4 bases at V and 0 bases at J, leaving 9 bases unmatched. The CDR3 DNA sequence: TGTGCCAGCAGCCCAAGGACAGGGGGGTACTACCAAGAGACCCAGTACTTC. Its protein is CASSPRTGGYYQETQYF.

This clone was observed a few times. The chain carries TRBV12-3 or TRBV12-4 and TRBJ1-1; D is unclear. The CDR3 runs to 13 residues. V was cut by 3 bases and J by 1 base, with 6 bases left in between. The CDR3 loop reads CASSLVQNTEAFF. CDR3 sequence (DNA): TGTGCCAGCAGTTTGGTACAGAACACTGAAGCTTTCTTT.

As DNA, the CDR3 is TGTGCCAGCAGTGACAGTCAGGTGAACGAAAAACTGTTTTTT. Protein: CASSDSQVNEKLFF. The chain is built from TRBV6-1 and TRBJ1-4; D gene uncertain. Germline V CDR1 and CDR2: MNHNS, SASEGT. The CDR3 contains 14 residues. The V end was cut by 3 bases, the J end by 8 bases, with 13 bases between.

The chain combines TRBV5-4 with TRBJ2-7, with TRBD2 matching over 8 bases. Germline CDR1 reads SGHNT; CDR2 reads YYREEE (reference sequence). This CDR3 comprises 15 residues. With 0 bases clipped from V and 6 bases from J, the junction kept 8 bases outside the gene matches. CDR3: CASSLAPGGPIEQYF. The CDR3 coding sequence is TGTGCCAGCAGCTTGGCCCCGGGAGGGCCTATCGAGCAGTACTTC.

The rearrangement joins TRBV2 to TRBJ1-2, with a possible D match to TRBD1 (6 bases). With 2 bases removed from V and 4 bases from J, the gap between germline ends came to 20 bases. The CDR3 is 17 amino acids. CDR1 and CDR2 (germline): SNHLY, FYNNEI. This CDR3 is CASSEYLVGAGFYGYTF. The CDR3 DNA sequence: TGTGCCAGCAGTGAATATCTCGTGGGGGCGGGTTTCTATGGCTACACCTTC.

V gene TRBV10-3 combines with J gene TRBJ1-2, with 7 nucleotides matching TRBD1. The CDR3 contains 13 residues. The junction had 3 bases not matched to a gene; V was cut back by 5 bases and J by 3 bases. Germline lookup yields CDR1 ENHRY and CDR2 SYGVKD. The CDR3 protein is CAISTGVYYGYTF. In nucleotides, the CDR3 is TGTGCCATCAGTACAGGGGTGTACTATGGCTACACCTTC.

The chain couples TRBV25-1 to TRBJ1-1; D unresolved. Germline V lookup: CDR1 MGHDK, CDR2 SYGVNS. The CDR3 length is 13 residues. The ends were cut back, 6 bases at V and 5 bases at J, with 13 bases in the middle. The CDR3, as DNA: TGTGCCAGCAGCTCTGAGGGAAGAACTGAAGCTTTCTTT. Amino acid sequence: CASSSEGRTEAFF. Combining the CDR3 with reference TRBV25-1 and TRBJ1-1 gives the whole variable domain EADIYQTPRYLVIGTGKKITLECSQTMGHDKMYWYQQDPGMELHLIHYSYGVNSTEKGDLSSESTVSRIRTEHFPLTLESARPSHTSQYLCASSSEGRTEAFFGQGTRLTVV.

This rearrangement joins TRBV6-5 to TRBJ2-2, with 9 bases aligning to TRBD1. J gave up 3 bases and V 9 bases, and 5 bases lay outside the gene matches. The CDR3 consists of 14 residues. Germline V gene data show CDR1 as MNHEY and CDR2 as SVGAGI. The CDR3 loop is CASRQGEDTGELFF. The CDR3 DNA reads TGTGCCAGTCGACAGGGGGAAGACACCGGGGAGCTGTTTTTT.

V and J are TRBV7-3 and TRBJ2-6; D gene uncertain. The CDR3 extends over 12 amino acids. Per the germline V gene, CDR1 is SGHTA and CDR2 is FQGTGA. V lost 6 bases, J lost 1 base, and 1 base lay in between. CDR3 protein: CASSSGANVLTF. CDR3 DNA: TGTGCCAGCAGTTCTGGGGCCAACGTCCTGACTTTC.

The V gene is TRBV28, the J gene TRBJ2-5; 8 bases line up with TRBD1. There are 14 residues in the CDR3. Germline loops: CDR1 MDHEN, CDR2 SYDVKM. V shed 2 bases, J shed 2 bases, and the junction held 1 base outside the gene matches. The CDR3 loop is CASSLQGAQETQYF. The CDR3 DNA sequence: TGTGCCAGCAGTTTACAGGGGGCGCAAGAGACCCAGTACTTC.

V gene TRBV7-3 combines with J gene TRBJ2-1, with TRBD2 as a possible D gene (5 bases). V lost 0 bases to trimming and J lost 10 bases, with 10 bases between them. There are 13 residues in the CDR3. The V gene's germline CDR1 is SGHTA and CDR2 FQGTGA. The CDR3 DNA follows: TGTGCCAGCAGCTTAACCCACAGCGGAGAGCAGTTCTTC. This codes for CASSLTHSGEQFF.

The V gene is TRBV5-4, the J gene TRBJ1-1; maybe TRBD1 (5 bases). V lost 4 bases and J 4 bases, leaving 17 bases between the germline ends. The CDR3 extends over 15 amino acids. Germline V gene data show CDR1 as SGHNT and CDR2 as YYREEE (reference sequence). DNA of the CDR3: TGTGCCAGCAGCGAAATCGGGACGTACAGCACTGAAGCTTTCTTT. The encoded protein is CASSEIGTYSTEAFF.

The chain joins TRBV27 to TRBJ2-7, with D possibly TRBD2 on 6 matching bases. V dropped 3 bases and J dropped 0 bases, with 12 bases sitting between them. CDR1 and CDR2 from the germline V gene are MNHEY and SMNVEV (reference sequence). The CDR3 runs 15 residues. CDR3 sequence: CASSFWRGGSYEQYF. For the CDR3, the DNA is TGTGCCAGCAGTTTTTGGAGGGGAGGCTCCTACGAGCAGTACTTC.

The CDR3 loop reads CASTPPRANYGYTF. In DNA form, the CDR3 reads TGTGCCAGCACCCCCCCCAGAGCTAACTATGGCTACACCTTC. The chain couples TRBV2 to TRBJ1-2; D is unresolved. V was cut by 7 bases and J by 0 bases, with 12 bases left in between. CDR1 SNHLY and CDR2 FYNNEI come from the germline V gene. There are 14 residues in the CDR3.

The J gene is TRBJ2-5, the V gene TRBV6-4; 12 bases line up with TRBD2. With 3 bases clipped from V and 2 bases from J, the junction kept 1 base outside the gene matches. Germline CDR1 MRHNA, CDR2 SNTAGT. CDR3 length: 15 residues. CDR3 bases: TGTGCCAGCAGTGAACTAGCGGGAGGTCAAGAGACCCAGTACTTC. Encoded protein: CASSELAGGQETQYF.

The chain employs TRBV7-9 and TRBJ2-2; maybe TRBD2 (7 bases). The V gene lost 6 bases and the J gene lost 1 base, with 12 bases spanning the gap. Germline V gene data show CDR1 as SEHNR and CDR2 as FQNEAQ (reference sequence). The length of the CDR3 is 15 residues. Here the CDR3 reads CASRWGGQNTGELFF. The CDR3 coding sequence is TGTGCCAGCAGATGGGGGGGACAGAACACCGGGGAGCTGTTTTTT.

This chain joins TRBV6-5 and TRBJ2-7, with D possibly called TRBD1 or TRBD2 (5 bases each). CDR1 is MNHEY and CDR2 is SVGAGI in the germline V gene. The CDR3 totals 13 residues. V was clipped by 8 bases and J by 6 bases, with 17 bases between them. CDR3 sequence reads: CASGARLAGEQYF. In nucleotides, the CDR3 is TGTGCCAGCGGGGCCCGGCTAGCCGGCGAGCAGTACTTC.

CDR3 region: CATSDFDRDHGYTF. The DNA for the CDR3 is TGTGCCACCAGTGATTTCGACAGGGACCATGGCTACACCTTC. The gene calls are TRBV24-1 and TRBJ1-2; 7 nucleotides agree with TRBD1. Germline values: CDR1 KGHDR, CDR2 SFDVKD. Trimming took 1 base from V and 6 from J; bases not matched to a gene: 4. This CDR3 is 14 amino acids long.

The genes are TRBV10-3 and TRBJ1-1, with a weak D call TRBD1 (5 bases). Germline CDR1 and CDR2: ENHRY and SYGVKD. The V and J ends lost 5 bases and 2 bases respectively, with 6 bases between them. The CDR3 totals 12 residues. CDR3 in DNA: TGTGCCATCAGTACAGGTAACACTGAAGCTTTCTTT. Translating it yields CAISTGNTEAFF.

This rearrangement joins TRBV21-1 to TRBJ1-5. TRBV21-1 is a pseudogene. The CDR3 is 22 residues long. Here the CDR3 DNA reads TGTGCCAGCAGCAAAAGAAAAGTCCCGGGCAGACCTCATCGATATAGCAATCAGCCCCAGCATTTT. Translated, it gives CASSKRKVPGRPHRYSNQPQHF.